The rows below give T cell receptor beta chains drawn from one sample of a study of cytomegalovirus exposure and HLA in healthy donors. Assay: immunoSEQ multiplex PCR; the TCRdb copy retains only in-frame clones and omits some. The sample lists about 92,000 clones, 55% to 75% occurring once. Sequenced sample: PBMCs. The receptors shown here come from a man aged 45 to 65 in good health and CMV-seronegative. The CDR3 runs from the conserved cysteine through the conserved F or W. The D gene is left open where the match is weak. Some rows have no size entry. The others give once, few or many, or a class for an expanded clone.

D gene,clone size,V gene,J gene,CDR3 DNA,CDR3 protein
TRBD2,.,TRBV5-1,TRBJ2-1,TGCGCCAGCAGCCCTAGCGGGGGGGGACACAATGAGCAGTTCTTC,CASSPSGGGHNEQFF
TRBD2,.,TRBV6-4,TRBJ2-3,TGTGCCAGCAGCCTGGGACTAGCTCTCACAGATACGCAGTATTTT,CASSLGLALTDTQYF
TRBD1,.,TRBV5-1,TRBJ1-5,TGCGCCAGCAGCCGGGACAGGGATCAGCCCCAGCATTTT,CASSRDRDQPQHF
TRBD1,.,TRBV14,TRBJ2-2,TGTGCCAGCAGCCTACAGGGGTGGACCGGGGAGCTGTTTTTT,CASSLQGWTGELFF
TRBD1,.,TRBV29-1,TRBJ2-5,TGCAGCGTCCCCGGGACAGGGTTTGGAGAGACCCAGTACTTC,CSVPGTGFGETQYF
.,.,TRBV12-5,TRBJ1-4,TGTGCTAGTGGTAACCAGTACCTGGGGCATAATGAAAAACTGTTTTTT,CASGNQYLGHNEKLFF
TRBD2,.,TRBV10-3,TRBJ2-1,TGTGCCACCCTTGGGCTAGCGGGAAAGGACTACAATGAGCAGTTCTTC,CATLGLAGKDYNEQFF
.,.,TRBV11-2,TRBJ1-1,TGTGCCAGCAGCGATAACACATACAGGGATGACACTGAAGCTTTCTTT,CASSDNTYRDDTEAFF
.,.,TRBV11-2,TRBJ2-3,TGTGCCAGCAGAACCCCACAGGGACCCATCGTCACAGATACGCAGTATTTT,CASRTPQGPIVTDTQYF
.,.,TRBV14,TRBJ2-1,TGTGCCAGCAGCCAAGGTTTCAGGGCGTACAATGAGCAGTTCTTC,CASSQGFRAYNEQFF
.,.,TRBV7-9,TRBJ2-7,TGTGCCAGCAGCTTAGATTACTCTAGCTACGAGCAGTACTTC,CASSLDYSSYEQYF
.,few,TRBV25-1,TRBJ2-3,TGTGCCAGCAGTGCCCTGACGAACTGGGGCGCGGATACGCAGTATTTT,CASSALTNWGADTQYF
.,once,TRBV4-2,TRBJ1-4,TGTGCCAGCAGCCAAGACGGACAGATTTCTGAAAAACTGTTTTTT,CASSQDGQISEKLFF
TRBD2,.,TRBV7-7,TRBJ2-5,TGTGCTAGCAGCTTGGCTAGCGGGAGGTTAGAGACCCAGTACTTC,CASSLASGRLETQYF
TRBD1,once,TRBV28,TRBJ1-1,TGTGCCAGCAGTGTGGACAGGGAGGGAACTGAAGCTTTCTTT,CASSVDREGTEAFF
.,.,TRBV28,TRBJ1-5,TGTGCCAGCAGTTTTGAGGGAGACTATAGCAATCAGCCCCAGCATTTT,CASSFEGDYSNQPQHF
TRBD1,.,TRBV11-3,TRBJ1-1,TGTGCCAGCAGCTCGGGACAGGGCATGAACACTGAAGCTTTCTTT,CASSSGQGMNTEAFF
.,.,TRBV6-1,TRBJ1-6,TGTGCCAGCACCTTAAAGGGGGGGTCACCCCTCCACTTT,CASTLKGGSPLHF
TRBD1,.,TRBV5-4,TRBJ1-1,TGTGCCAGCAGCTTGGGGACAGGGCTCACTGAAGCTTTCTTT,CASSLGTGLTEAFF
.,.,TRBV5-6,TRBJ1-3,TGTGCCAGCAGCTTGGTAGATAGAAACACCATATATTTT,CASSLVDRNTIYF
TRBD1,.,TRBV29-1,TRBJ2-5,TGCAGCGTCGCCGGGACAGGAGGGTACCAAGAGACCCAGTACTTC,CSVAGTGGYQETQYF
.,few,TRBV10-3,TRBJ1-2,TGTGCCATCAGTGAGTGGGAGGTTGGCTACACCTTC,CAISEWEVGYTF
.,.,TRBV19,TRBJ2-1,TGTGCCAGTAGCACCTTCGCGGGGGCTTCCTACAATGAGCAGTTCTTC,CASSTFAGASYNEQFF
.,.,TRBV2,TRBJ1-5,TGTGCCAGCACCCCGCTGGGCGCCCATCAGCCCCAGCATTTT,CASTPLGAHQPQHF
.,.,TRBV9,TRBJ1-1,TGTGCCAGCAGCACGACGGGAGCGAACACTGAAGCTTTCTTT,CASSTTGANTEAFF
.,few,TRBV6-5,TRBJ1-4,TGTGCCAGCAGTTACTCGATTAGGGGTGGTGAAAAACTGTTTTTT,CASSYSIRGGEKLFF
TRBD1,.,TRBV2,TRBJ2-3,TGTGCCAGCAGCGACAGGGACCCCACAGATACGCAGTATTTT,CASSDRDPTDTQYF
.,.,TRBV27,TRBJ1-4,TGTGCCAGCAGGCGAGGTCTCGAAAAACTGTTTTTT,CASRRGLEKLFF
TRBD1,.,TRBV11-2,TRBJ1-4,TGTGCCAGCAGCTCACAGGGGGGCAAGCATGAAAAACTGTTTTTT,CASSSQGGKHEKLFF
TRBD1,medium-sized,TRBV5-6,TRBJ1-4,TGTGCCAGCAGCAGCCGGGACAGAGCTAATGAAAAACTGTTTTTT,CASSSRDRANEKLFF
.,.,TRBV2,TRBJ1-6,TGTGCCAGCAGTCTAATACGTGAGAATTCACCCCTCCACTTT,CASSLIRENSPLHF
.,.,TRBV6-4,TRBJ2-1,TGTGCCAGCAGTCACGAGGGGGACAATGAGCAGTTCTTC,CASSHEGDNEQFF
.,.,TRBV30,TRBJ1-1,TGTGCCTGGACGGGTGATTCGATGTTCCCTGAAGCTTTCTTT,CAWTGDSMFPEAFF
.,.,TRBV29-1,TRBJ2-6,TGCAGCGTTGGGCACGGGGCCAACGTCCTGACTTTC,CSVGHGANVLTF
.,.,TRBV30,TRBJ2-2,TGTGCCTCTGGCAGGGCGAACACCGGGGAGCTGTTTTTT,CASGRANTGELFF